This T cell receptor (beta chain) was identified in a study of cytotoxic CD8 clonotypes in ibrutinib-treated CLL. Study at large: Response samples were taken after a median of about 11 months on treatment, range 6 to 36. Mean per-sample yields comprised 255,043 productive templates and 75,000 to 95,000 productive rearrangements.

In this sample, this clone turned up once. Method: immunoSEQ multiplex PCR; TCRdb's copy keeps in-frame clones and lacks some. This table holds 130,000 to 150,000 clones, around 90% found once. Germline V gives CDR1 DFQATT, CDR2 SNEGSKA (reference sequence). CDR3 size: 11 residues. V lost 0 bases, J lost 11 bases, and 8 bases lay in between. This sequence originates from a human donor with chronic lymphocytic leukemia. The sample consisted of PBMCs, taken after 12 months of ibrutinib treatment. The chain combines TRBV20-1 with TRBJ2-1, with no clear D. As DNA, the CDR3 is TGCAGTGCTAGAGACCCCACTAAGCAGTTCTTC. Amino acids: CSARDPTKQFF.